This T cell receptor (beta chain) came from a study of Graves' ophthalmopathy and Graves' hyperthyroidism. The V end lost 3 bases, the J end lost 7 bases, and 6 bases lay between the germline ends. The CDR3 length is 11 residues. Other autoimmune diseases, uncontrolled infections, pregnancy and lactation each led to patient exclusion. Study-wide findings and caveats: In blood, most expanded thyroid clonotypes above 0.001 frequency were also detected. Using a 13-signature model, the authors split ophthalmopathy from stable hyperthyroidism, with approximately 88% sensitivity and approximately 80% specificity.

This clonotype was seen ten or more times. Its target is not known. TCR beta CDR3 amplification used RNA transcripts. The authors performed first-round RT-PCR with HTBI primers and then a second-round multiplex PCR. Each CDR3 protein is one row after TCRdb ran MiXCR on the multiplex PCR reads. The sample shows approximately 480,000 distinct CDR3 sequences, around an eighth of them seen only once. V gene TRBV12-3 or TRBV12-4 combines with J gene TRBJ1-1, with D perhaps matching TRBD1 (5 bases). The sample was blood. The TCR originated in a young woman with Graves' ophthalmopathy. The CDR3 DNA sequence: TGTGCCAGCAGTTTGACAGTTGAAGCTTTCTTT. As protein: CASSLTVEAFF.